These 23 T cell receptor beta chains originate from one sample sequenced in a study of spatial heterogeneity in lung cancer. Time point denoted: sample taken at primary tumor resection. Antigens for these TCRs are unknown. Study-level results: Higher tumor mutation counts went along with higher counts of expanded intratumoral alpha and beta TCRs.

From the 5' RACE reads, TCRdb called clonotypes with MiXCR, one entry per CDR3 protein. The sample contains 2,700 or so distinct CDR3 sequences, around 6% of which appear only once. The sample was lung tumor tissue, taken at surgery. These receptors were taken from a male donor with early-stage non-small cell lung cancer.

This clonotype was picked up many times. The size of this beta chain means little, since it is a stray read in a library made for alpha chains. The chain couples TRBV5-1 to TRBJ2-3, with 7 bases fitting TRBD2. CDR1 is SGHRS, CDR2 YFSETQ, per germline. The CDR3 consists of 16 residues. Trimming removed 0 bases from V and 4 bases from J; junction bases left unmatched: 8. This CDR3 is CASSLAGGSTADTQYF. The CDR3 nucleotides read TGCGCCAGCAGCTTGGCCGGGGGGTCGACGGCAGATACGCAGTATTTT. Filled out from reference TRBV5-1 and TRBJ2-3, the complete variable domain reads KAGVTQTPRYLIKTRGQQVTLSCSPISGHRSVSWYQQTPGQGLQFLFEYFSETQRNKGNFPGRFSGRQFSNSRSEMNVSTLELGDSALYLCASSLAGGSTADTQYFGPGTRLTVL.

By share of the sample, this clonotype is medium-sized (0.01 to 0.1%). This beta chain slipped into a library made for alpha chains as a stray read, so its size is not meaningful. The rearrangement joins TRBV7-2 to TRBJ2-1; 7 bases agree with TRBD1. V dropped 2 bases and J dropped 11; count of bases not matched to a gene: 3. CDR1 SGHTA and CDR2 FQGNSA come from the germline V gene. The CDR3 consists of 12 residues. As DNA, the CDR3 is TGTGCCAGCAGCTTAAGTAGGGGGCAGCAGTTCTTC. Translating gives CASSLSRGQQFF.

This clonotype was counted ten times or more. This beta chain is a stray sequence in a library constructed for alpha chains; its clone size is not meaningful. The chain recombines TRBV5-5 with TRBJ1-1; tentative D call: TRBD1 (5 bases). This CDR3 spans 16 amino acids. CDR1 and CDR2 from the germline V gene are SGHKS and YYEKEE (reference sequence). With 7 bases removed from V and 1 base from J, the gap between germline ends came to 20 bases. This chain's CDR3 is CASSPPGGDRNTEAFF. The CDR3 nucleotides read TGTGCCAGCTCACCACCCGGCGGTGACAGGAACACTGAAGCTTTCTTT.

This clonotype has a single count. This beta chain came through as a stray read in a library set up for alpha chains, and its size says little. The J gene is TRBJ2-1, the V gene TRBV12-3 or TRBV12-4; the D gene is possibly TRBD2 (6 bases). The CDR3 has 17 amino acids. V lost 8 bases to trimming and J lost 14 bases, with 34 bases between them. CDR3 DNA sequence: TGTGCCAGCCTTGCGGGGAATTCAATCCCTCCAATGAGCATGAAGTTCTTC. It is translated as CASLAGNSIPPMSMKFF.

By share of the sample, this clonotype is medium-sized (0.01 to 0.1%). This beta chain appears as a stray read in a library generated for alpha chains; its size is not informative. The chain joins TRBV20-1 to TRBJ2-2, with TRBD2 as a possible D gene (5 bases). Per germline, CDR1 DFQATT and CDR2 SNEGSKA (reference sequence). V lost 0 bases, J lost 5 bases, and 10 bases lay in between. The CDR3 runs 14 residues. The CDR3 DNA reads TGCAGTGCTAGAGATATCGGGAAGACCGGGGAGCTGTTTTTT. This sequence encodes CSARDIGKTGELFF.

By proportion, this clonotype is medium-sized (0.01 to 0.1%). This beta chain is off target for a library built for alpha chains, so its abundance means little. V usage is TRBV6-5 and J usage is TRBJ1-5; possibly TRBD1 for D (5 bases). This CDR3 spans 15 amino acids. From germline, CDR1 is MNHEY and CDR2 SVGAGI. V lost 6 bases, J lost 1 base, and 13 bases lay in between. CDR3 DNA sequence: TGTGCCAGCAGAGCCTGGGGGGTGAGCAATCAGCCCCAGCATTTT. It yields the protein CASRAWGVSNQPQHF.

This clonotype is medium-sized within its sample. This beta chain turned up in a library designed for alpha chains; as an off-target read, its abundance says little. The rearrangement links TRBV7-2 to TRBJ2-3, with 12 bases identical to TRBD2. The V segment lost 1 base and the J segment 6 bases; nucleotides outside the gene matches: 11. CDR3 length: 18 residues. CDR1 is SGHTA and CDR2 is FQGNSA in the germline V gene. The chain's CDR3 is CASSLGRLAGVKGDTQYF. The DNA for the CDR3 is TGTGCCAGCAGCTTAGGAAGACTAGCGGGAGTAAAAGGGGATACGCAGTATTTT.

Within the sample, this clonotype is medium-sized. This beta chain represents an off-target read in a library built for alpha chains; its size is of limited meaning. V and J are TRBV12-3 or TRBV12-4 and TRBJ1-1, with D perhaps matching TRBD1 (5 bases). The CDR3 runs 15 residues. Trimming took 3 bases from V and 2 from J, leaving 13 bases between them. CDR3 sequence reads: CASSFAGLINTEAFF. CDR3 sequence (DNA): TGTGCCAGCAGTTTTGCAGGGCTGATCAACACTGAAGCTTTCTTT.

This clonotype ranks as medium-sized. Since the library was made to target alpha chains, this beta chain is a stray read and its abundance is not meaningful. V is TRBV28 and J is TRBJ2-5; D possibly corresponds to TRBD2 (5 bases). The germline V gene encodes CDR1 MDHEN and CDR2 SYDVKM. V gave up 2 bases and J gave up 5 bases, with 12 bases separating them. The CDR3 length is 14 residues. The CDR3 sequence is CASSLRGGWETQYF. CDR3 nucleotide sequence: TGTGCCAGCAGTTTAAGAGGAGGATGGGAGACCCAGTACTTC.

This clonotype is labeled as medium-sized (0.01 to 0.1%). Being off target in a library aimed at alpha chains, this beta chain has a size of little meaning. The rearrangement uses TRBV28 and TRBJ2-1; tentatively, D is TRBD2 (6 bases). The CDR3 is 14 amino acids. Between the trimmed V and J ends, which lost 5 bases and 4 bases, there was a span of 12 bases. Germline V gene lookup returns CDR1 MDHEN and CDR2 SYDVKM. DNA of the CDR3: TGTGCCAGCAGTGACGGGAGAGCGTACAATGAGCAGTTCTTC. Translating gives CASSDGRAYNEQFF.

By share, this clonotype counts as medium-sized. Since the library was made to target alpha chains, this beta chain is a stray read and its abundance is not meaningful. The V gene is TRBV29-1, the J gene TRBJ2-3; 10 bases align to TRBD2. Germline CDR1 is SQVTM and CDR2 is ANQGSEA. V lost 3 bases and J lost 4; bases outside the gene matches: 4. CDR3 length equals 14 residues. CDR3 loop: CSVDRSGGADTQYF. CDR3 coding DNA: TGCAGCGTTGACCGAAGCGGGGGGGCAGATACGCAGTATTTT.

This clonotype has ten or more counts. The library was prepared for alpha chains; this beta chain is a stray read, so its frequency means little. The chain couples TRBV20-1 to TRBJ1-1; 8 bases line up with TRBD1. V lost 0 bases and J lost 9; bases outside the gene matches: 3. The germline gives CDR1 DFQATT, CDR2 SNEGSKA (reference sequence). This CDR3 spans 12 amino acids. CDR3 sequence (DNA): TGCAGTGCTAGAGACAGGGGGCGCCAAGCTTTCTTT. Encoded protein: CSARDRGRQAFF.

This clonotype has only a few counts. Found in a library prepared for alpha chains, this beta chain is an off-target read, and its abundance has little meaning. The CDR3 sequence is CSARGDRVRYGYTF. Here the CDR3 DNA reads TGCAGTGCTAGAGGGGACAGGGTTAGGTATGGCTACACCTTC. The rearrangement links TRBV20-1 to TRBJ1-2, with 9 positions matching TRBD1. The CDR3 covers 14 residues. Trimming removed 1 base from V and 5 bases from J; junction bases left unmatched: 5. Germline V gives CDR1 DFQATT, CDR2 SNEGSKA (reference sequence).

Sample share makes this clonotype medium-sized (0.01 to 0.1%). Because the library targeted alpha chains, this beta chain is an off-target read whose size means little. The rearrangement joins TRBV30 to TRBJ2-3; D possibly corresponds to TRBD2 (6 bases). Germline V CDR1 and CDR2: GTSNPN, SVGIG (reference sequence). The CDR3 totals 13 residues. The V end lost 8 bases, the J end lost 4 bases, and 16 bases lay between the germline ends. CDR3 loop: CAGAGQGADTQYF. Here the CDR3 DNA reads TGTGCCGGGGCGGGGCAGGGAGCAGATACGCAGTATTTT.

This clonotype is medium-sized within its sample. One junction end disagrees with the germline gene, perhaps due to a read error. Because this beta chain is a stray read in a library intended to capture alpha chains, its abundance should not be given much weight. This chain uses TRBV28 with TRBJ1-5, with 8 positions matching TRBD1. There are 14 residues in the CDR3. CDR1 is MDHEN, CDR2 SYDVKM, per germline. In nucleotides, the CDR3 is TGTGCCAGCAGTTCCTCAGGGGGCAAGCAGCCCCAGCATTTT. Translated, it gives CASSSSGGKQPQHF.

Sample share makes this clonotype medium-sized. The library was designed around alpha chains, so this beta chain is a stray read whose abundance carries little weight. The genes are TRBV30 and TRBJ1-1, with TRBD1 matching over 10 bases. The CDR3 loop spans 13 amino acids. Trimming at V came to 3 bases and at J to 4 bases, leaving 2 bases not matched to a gene. Germline-derived CDR1 and CDR2 are GTSNPN and SVGIG (reference sequence). CDR3 in amino acids: CAWRRTGGTEAFF. The CDR3 DNA reads as TGTGCCTGGAGACGGACAGGGGGCACTGAAGCTTTCTTT. Complete variable domain (other parts from reference TRBV30 and TRBJ1-1): SQTIHQWPATLVQPVGSPLSLECTVEGTSNPNLYWYRQAAGRGLQLLFYSVGIGQISSEVPQNLSASRPQDRQFILSSKKLLLSDSGFYLCAWRRTGGTEAFFGQGTRLTVV.

This clonotype ranks as medium-sized. The size of this beta chain means little, since it is a stray read in a library made for alpha chains. The chain joins TRBV6-5 to TRBJ2-5, with D perhaps matching TRBD1 (6 bases). Germline-derived CDR1 and CDR2 are MNHEY and SVGAGI. This CDR3 comprises 13 residues. The V end was cut by 5 bases, the J end by 4 bases, with 11 bases between. This chain's CDR3 is CASSRTVRETQYF. For the CDR3, the DNA is TGTGCCAGCAGTAGGACAGTAAGAGAGACCCAGTACTTC.

The table lists this clonotype with many counts. A library made for alpha chains picked up this beta chain off target, so its size means little. This rearrangement joins TRBV6-1 to TRBJ2-3, with D possibly being TRBD1 (6 bases). Germline loops: CDR1 MNHNS, CDR2 SASEGT. Deletions cut 6 bases from V and 4 bases from J, with 14 bases between. CDR3 length: 14 residues. The CDR3 nucleotides read TGTGCCAGCAGGTCCTGGGGGCAAGCAGATACGCAGTATTTT. Its protein product is CASRSWGQADTQYF.

Within the sample, this clonotype is medium-sized. This beta chain is a stray read from a library made for alpha chains; its abundance is not meaningful. This chain links TRBV2 with TRBJ2-7; D assignment may be TRBD1 or TRBD2 (5 bases each). This CDR3 has 14 amino acids. Germline V CDR1 and CDR2: SNHLY, FYNNEI. Trimming removed 4 bases from V and 2 bases from J, with 12 bases in between. CDR3 amino acids: CASSAGRGAYEQYF. The CDR3 nucleotides are TGTGCCAGCAGTGCGGGACGTGGGGCCTACGAGCAGTACTTC.

This clonotype is deemed medium-sized. This beta chain appears as a stray read in a library generated for alpha chains; its size is not informative. V usage is TRBV18 and J usage is TRBJ2-5; 10 nucleotides agree with TRBD1. J gave up 5 bases and V 2 bases, and 8 bases lay outside the gene matches. CDR1 and CDR2 from the germline V gene are KGHSH and LQKENI. This CDR3 contains 16 residues. The CDR3 loop is CASSPTGTGARETQYF. The CDR3 region has the DNA TGTGCCAGCTCACCAACCGGGACAGGGGCCCGGGAGACCCAGTACTTC.

This clonotype is judged medium-sized. This beta chain is a stray read from a library made for alpha chains; its abundance is not meaningful. The V and J genes are TRBV9 and TRBJ2-3; D may be TRBD2 (6 bases). Germline assignment: CDR1 SGDLS and CDR2 YYNGEE. V lost 0 bases to trimming and J lost 0 bases, with 17 bases between them. The CDR3 has 18 residues. Written as DNA, the CDR3 is TGTGCCAGCAGCGTAGAGAAGTCGGGGAGGCCTAGCACAGATACGCAGTATTTT. It translates to CASSVEKSGRPSTDTQYF.

This clonotype showed up many times. A library made for alpha chains picked up this beta chain off target, so its size means little. This rearrangement joins TRBV29-1 to TRBJ2-4; 9 bases match TRBD2. V lost 1 base, J lost 5 bases, and 3 bases stayed unmatched. There are 14 residues in the CDR3. The germline gives CDR1 SQVTM, CDR2 ANQGSEA. CDR3 sequence reads: CSVEVVAGENIQYF. The CDR3 DNA follows: TGCAGCGTTGAAGTGGTAGCGGGGGAAAACATTCAGTACTTC.

This clonotype is judged medium-sized (0.01 to 0.1%). A library prepared for alpha chains yielded this beta chain as an off-target read; its size is of little meaning. The rearrangement joins TRBV3-1 to TRBJ1-4, with D perhaps TRBD1 (6 bases). Trimming removed 1 base from V and 4 bases from J, with 7 bases in between. The CDR3 sequence is 14 residues long. From germline, CDR1 is LGHDT and CDR2 YNNKEL (reference sequence). In DNA form, the CDR3 reads TGTGCCAGCAGCCAAGGGACAGTTAATGAAAAACTGTTTTTT. This gives the protein CASSQGTVNEKLFF.